This is a list of T cell receptor beta chains from one sample in a study of metastatic and nonmetastatic thyroid tumors. From the PCR reads, TCRdb re-called clones with MiXCR. The sample records some 22,000 clones, less than 25% being singletons. Sequences were obtained from tumor tissue. All receptors derive from a female donor with papillary thyroid cancer or a benign thyroid nodule (not recorded which). Some clones in this sample may be carry-over from other donors' samples. Both conserved end residues are part of each CDR3. Fields, in order: CDR3 DNA, CDR3 protein, D gene, J gene, V gene, clone size. A D gene is named only where the DNA matches it firmly. Only part of the rows carry a size: once, few, many, or a class if the clone is expanded.

cdr3_nt: TGCAGTGCTCCCGGGACAGGCGATCAGCCCCAGCATTTT
cdr3_aa: CSAPGTGDQPQHF
d_call: TRBD1
j_call: TRBJ1-5
v_call: TRBV20-1
clone_size: .

cdr3_nt: TGTGCCAGCGTAGCGGGAGGGCCCCTGAGCACTGAGCAGTTCTTC
cdr3_aa: CASVAGGPLSTEQFF
d_call: TRBD2
j_call: TRBJ2-1
v_call: TRBV28
clone_size: many

cdr3_nt: TGTGCCAGCAGTTTAGTACCGGCGGAAAAGTTCTTC
cdr3_aa: CASSLVPAEKFF
d_call: .
j_call: TRBJ2-1
v_call: TRBV12-3/TRBV12-4
clone_size: medium-sized

cdr3_nt: TGTGCCTGGTCCGGCCACGACAATAATGAGCAGTTCTTC
cdr3_aa: CAWSGHDNNEQFF
d_call: .
j_call: TRBJ2-1
v_call: TRBV30
clone_size: many

cdr3_nt: TGTGCCAGCAGTGACTCGACAGGACCTCAGGGCTACACCTTC
cdr3_aa: CASSDSTGPQGYTF
d_call: .
j_call: TRBJ1-2
v_call: TRBV2
clone_size: medium-sized

cdr3_nt: TGTGCCAGCAGTTCGGCGGGAGACGGCTACAATGAGCAGTTCTTC
cdr3_aa: CASSSAGDGYNEQFF
d_call: TRBD2
j_call: TRBJ2-1
v_call: TRBV27
clone_size: many

cdr3_nt: TGCAGTCCGGGGGCAGAGCAGTTCTTC
cdr3_aa: CSPGAEQFF
d_call: .
j_call: TRBJ2-1
v_call: TRBV20-1
clone_size: few

cdr3_nt: TGTGCCAGCAGTACCTACAATGAGCAGTTCTTC
cdr3_aa: CASSTYNEQFF
d_call: .
j_call: TRBJ2-1
v_call: TRBV28
clone_size: many

cdr3_nt: TGTGCCAGCAGCTCCGAACAGGGTCTAAGTGGAAACACCATATATTTT
cdr3_aa: CASSSEQGLSGNTIYF
d_call: .
j_call: TRBJ1-3
v_call: TRBV7-6
clone_size: few

cdr3_nt: TGTGCCAGCAGCCCCCGACAGCCAAACTATGGCTACACCTTC
cdr3_aa: CASSPRQPNYGYTF
d_call: .
j_call: TRBJ1-2
v_call: TRBV7-2
clone_size: .

cdr3_nt: TGCAGTGCTAGGGACTTCAACACCTACAATGAGCAGTTCTTC
cdr3_aa: CSARDFNTYNEQFF
d_call: .
j_call: TRBJ2-1
v_call: TRBV20-1
clone_size: .

cdr3_nt: TGTGCCAGCAGTACAGGGTATAGCAATCAGCCCCAGCATTTT
cdr3_aa: CASSTGYSNQPQHF
d_call: .
j_call: TRBJ1-5
v_call: TRBV2
clone_size: many

cdr3_nt: TGTGCCAGCAGCTTGACCGGGGGTGGCCGCAGTGAGCATTTCTTC
cdr3_aa: CASSLTGGGRSEHFF
d_call: .
j_call: TRBJ2-1
v_call: TRBV5-6
clone_size: .

cdr3_nt: TGCAGTGCCAGAGGGGGACTAGTTCGCGAGCAGTACTTC
cdr3_aa: CSARGGLVREQYF
d_call: TRBD2
j_call: TRBJ2-7
v_call: TRBV20-1
clone_size: .

cdr3_nt: TGTGCCAGCACCCCGGTTAGCGGGAGGCCCTACAATGAGCAGTTCTTC
cdr3_aa: CASTPVSGRPYNEQFF
d_call: TRBD2
j_call: TRBJ2-1
v_call: TRBV27
clone_size: few

cdr3_nt: TGCGCCAGCAGCCCCGTAGCGGGGTCGGCGACCCAGTACTTC
cdr3_aa: CASSPVAGSATQYF
d_call: TRBD2
j_call: TRBJ2-5
v_call: TRBV4-3
clone_size: .

cdr3_nt: TGTGCCAGCATTACAACCTACGAGCAGTACTTC
cdr3_aa: CASITTYEQYF
d_call: .
j_call: TRBJ2-7
v_call: TRBV6-5
clone_size: few

cdr3_nt: TGCAGTGCTAGAGATTTCGCGCCTAGCGGGAGTCTCAATGAGCAGTTCTTC
cdr3_aa: CSARDFAPSGSLNEQFF
d_call: TRBD2
j_call: TRBJ2-1
v_call: TRBV20-1
clone_size: once

cdr3_nt: TGTGCCAGCAGTTATAAGGGCTGGGGTACGCAGTATTTT
cdr3_aa: CASSYKGWGTQYF
d_call: .
j_call: TRBJ2-3
v_call: TRBV3-1
clone_size: .

cdr3_nt: TGTGCCAGCAGCCCCGTCGGGGGCTACGAGCAGTACTTC
cdr3_aa: CASSPVGGYEQYF
d_call: .
j_call: TRBJ2-7
v_call: TRBV7-6
clone_size: few

cdr3_nt: TGTGCCAGCAGTTTACCGGGGACAGGGAACTATGGCTACACCTTC
cdr3_aa: CASSLPGTGNYGYTF
d_call: TRBD1
j_call: TRBJ1-2
v_call: TRBV27
clone_size: .

cdr3_nt: TGCGCCAGCAGTCCGACTAGTCAAGAGACCCAGTACTTC
cdr3_aa: CASSPTSQETQYF
d_call: .
j_call: TRBJ2-5
v_call: TRBV10-1
clone_size: .

cdr3_nt: TGCAGTGCTAGAGGGCACAGGGGGCTCACAGATACGCAGTATTTT
cdr3_aa: CSARGHRGLTDTQYF
d_call: TRBD1
j_call: TRBJ2-3
v_call: TRBV20-1
clone_size: few

cdr3_nt: TGTGCCAGCAGCCTGTCGGGGACCCAGTACTTC
cdr3_aa: CASSLSGTQYF
d_call: .
j_call: TRBJ2-5
v_call: TRBV3-1
clone_size: few

cdr3_nt: TGTGCCAGCGGCAAGACAGACTATGGCTACACCTTC
cdr3_aa: CASGKTDYGYTF
d_call: .
j_call: TRBJ1-2
v_call: TRBV28
clone_size: medium-sized

cdr3_nt: TGTGCCAGCACTTGGGGGTCACCTTCTGGAAACACCATATATTTT
cdr3_aa: CASTWGSPSGNTIYF
d_call: .
j_call: TRBJ1-3
v_call: TRBV11-2
clone_size: .

cdr3_nt: TGCGCCAGCAGCGTCGAGGGGTTGGACACTGAAGCTTTCTTT
cdr3_aa: CASSVEGLDTEAFF
d_call: .
j_call: TRBJ1-1
v_call: TRBV5-1
clone_size: many

cdr3_nt: TGTGCCAGTAGTATACGGGACACCCCCTACAATGAGCAGTTCTTC
cdr3_aa: CASSIRDTPYNEQFF
d_call: .
j_call: TRBJ2-1
v_call: TRBV19
clone_size: many

cdr3_nt: TGTGCCAGCAGCTTACAGGGTCTTAGAGGCTACACCTTC
cdr3_aa: CASSLQGLRGYTF
d_call: .
j_call: TRBJ1-2
v_call: TRBV7-2
clone_size: .

cdr3_nt: TGCAGTGCTAGACATCCTCGACAGGTGACCTACGAGCAGTACTTC
cdr3_aa: CSARHPRQVTYEQYF
d_call: .
j_call: TRBJ2-7
v_call: TRBV20-1
clone_size: .

cdr3_nt: TGTGCCAGCAGCGTGGGACGGAACACTGAAGCTTTCTTT
cdr3_aa: CASSVGRNTEAFF
d_call: .
j_call: TRBJ1-1
v_call: TRBV7-2
clone_size: many

cdr3_nt: TGCAGTGCTAGAGACCCGGGCGGGGGCAGTTATTCTGAAGCTTTCTTT
cdr3_aa: CSARDPGGGSYSEAFF
d_call: .
j_call: TRBJ1-1
v_call: TRBV20-1
clone_size: .

cdr3_nt: TGTGCCAGCAGCTTAGAAGGGTCGAGCACCGGGGAGCTGTTTTTT
cdr3_aa: CASSLEGSSTGELFF
d_call: .
j_call: TRBJ2-2
v_call: TRBV7-3
clone_size: .

cdr3_nt: TGCAGCGTTGCGGGGACAGATACGCAGTATTTT
cdr3_aa: CSVAGTDTQYF
d_call: .
j_call: TRBJ2-3
v_call: TRBV29-1
clone_size: many

cdr3_nt: TGCGCCAGCAGCCAAGGTCAGGGTGCCTACGAGCAGTACTTC
cdr3_aa: CASSQGQGAYEQYF
d_call: .
j_call: TRBJ2-7
v_call: TRBV4-1
clone_size: medium-sized

cdr3_nt: TGTGCCAGCAGCCAGGGCCGGGGACAGGGGTACGAGACCCAGTACTTC
cdr3_aa: CASSQGRGQGYETQYF
d_call: TRBD1
j_call: TRBJ2-5
v_call: TRBV3-1
clone_size: .

cdr3_nt: TGTGCCAGCAGTACCCAGGGGTATGGCTACACCTTC
cdr3_aa: CASSTQGYGYTF
d_call: .
j_call: TRBJ1-2
v_call: TRBV12-3/TRBV12-4
clone_size: few

cdr3_nt: TGTGCCAGCAGCACTCCGGGCCAGGGGTCCACTGAAGCTTTCTTT
cdr3_aa: CASSTPGQGSTEAFF
d_call: .
j_call: TRBJ1-1
v_call: TRBV12-3/TRBV12-4
clone_size: .

cdr3_nt: TGCAGTGCTAGTGATTTCGGAAGGTCCAGCAAAGATACGCAGTATTTT
cdr3_aa: CSASDFGRSSKDTQYF
d_call: .
j_call: TRBJ2-3
v_call: TRBV20-1
clone_size: .

cdr3_nt: TGCGCCAGCAGCTTGTCCGGGAGGAGGTACGAGCAGTACTTC
cdr3_aa: CASSLSGRRYEQYF
d_call: TRBD2
j_call: TRBJ2-7
v_call: TRBV5-1
clone_size: once

cdr3_nt: TGTGCCATCAGTGATAATGGGGAGACCCAGTACTTC
cdr3_aa: CAISDNGETQYF
d_call: .
j_call: TRBJ2-5
v_call: TRBV10-3
clone_size: many

cdr3_nt: TGTGCCAGCACCGGGGGGGGTTCGGGCTATGGCTACACCTTC
cdr3_aa: CASTGGGSGYGYTF
d_call: .
j_call: TRBJ1-2
v_call: TRBV6-1
clone_size: medium-sized

cdr3_nt: TGCGCCAGCAGCTTGGCGTCCGGGTATGGTAACGAGCAGTACTTC
cdr3_aa: CASSLASGYGNEQYF
d_call: .
j_call: TRBJ2-7
v_call: TRBV5-1
clone_size: many

cdr3_nt: TGTGCCAGCAGCCCGACTAGCGGGAGTGTTTCCGGGGAGCTGTTTTTT
cdr3_aa: CASSPTSGSVSGELFF
d_call: TRBD2
j_call: TRBJ2-2
v_call: TRBV11-3
clone_size: medium-sized

cdr3_nt: TGCGCCAGCAGGGGACTAGCGGAGAACACCGGGGAGCTGTTTTTT
cdr3_aa: CASRGLAENTGELFF
d_call: TRBD2
j_call: TRBJ2-2
v_call: TRBV10-1
clone_size: few

cdr3_nt: TGTGCCAGCAGTTTAGGTAGGACTGCAGATACGCAGTATTTT
cdr3_aa: CASSLGRTADTQYF
d_call: .
j_call: TRBJ2-3
v_call: TRBV28
clone_size: .

cdr3_nt: TGTGCCAGCAGCTTAGGACAGTCAGTCCCCTATGGCTACACCTTC
cdr3_aa: CASSLGQSVPYGYTF
d_call: .
j_call: TRBJ1-2
v_call: TRBV7-2
clone_size: .

cdr3_nt: TGCAGTGCTAGAGATCTGTTAACAGGAGGCACAGATACGCAGTATTTT
cdr3_aa: CSARDLLTGGTDTQYF
d_call: .
j_call: TRBJ2-3
v_call: TRBV20-1
clone_size: .

cdr3_nt: TGTGCCAGCAGCTTATCCCCGGGACTAGGAGCCACAGATACGCAGTATTTT
cdr3_aa: CASSLSPGLGATDTQYF
d_call: TRBD2
j_call: TRBJ2-3
v_call: TRBV11-2
clone_size: .